This entry lists 28 T cell receptor beta chains sequenced from one sample in a study of T cells in Graves' hyperthyroidism and ophthalmopathy. Using RNA transcripts as the source, TCR beta CDR3 regions were amplified. HTBI primers were employed in a first-round RT-PCR of the TCR CDR3. TCRdb re-called the multiplex PCR reads with MiXCR, one entry per CDR3 protein. Of around 420,000 distinct CDR3 sequences in the sample, around 14% were seen once. The sequencing input was blood. The source of these receptors is a woman under 30 with Graves' hyperthyroidism.

Ten or more counts support this clonotype. This chain joins TRBV3-1 and TRBJ2-7, with TRBD2 matching 9 bases. The CDR3 contains 15 residues. Germline CDR1 and CDR2: LGHDT and YNNKEL (reference sequence). V lost 4 bases and J lost 5; bases outside the gene matches: 9. Here the CDR3 DNA reads TGTGCCAGCAGCCGCCCCTATAGCGGGAGCCACGAGCAGTACTTC. Amino acids: CASSRPYSGSHEQYF.

This clonotype was recorded many times. This sequence joins TRBV30 and TRBJ1-5, with 7 bases aligning to TRBD1. Germline V gene data show CDR1 as GTSNPN and CDR2 as SVGIG (reference sequence). The CDR3 length is 14 residues. The junction had 11 bases not matched to a gene; V was cut back by 2 bases and J by 10 bases. In nucleotides, the CDR3 is TGTGCCTGGAGTTCCGGGACAGCCACTCTTCCCCAGCATTTT. This encodes CAWSSGTATLPQHF.

The chain joins TRBV19 to TRBJ2-1; D perhaps matches TRBD2 (6 bases). Trimming took off 11 bases at V and 1 base at J, with 12 bases between the two ends. Looked up from germline, CDR1 is LNHDA and CDR2 is SQIVND (reference sequence). There are 13 residues in the CDR3. CDR3 residues: CASLGGSYNEQFF. The CDR3 DNA reads TGTGCCTCCCTGGGGGGATCCTACAATGAGCAGTTCTTC.

This clonotype has more than one count but fewer than ten. The V gene is TRBV19, the J gene TRBJ2-7, with TRBD1 matching over 7 bases. The germline V gene has CDR1 LNHDA and CDR2 SQIVND (reference sequence). This CDR3 has 15 amino acids. Trimming cost V 3 bases and J 4 bases; bases outside gene matches: 9. The CDR3 region has the DNA TGTGCCAGTAGTATCCTTTACGACAGGGTTTACGAGCAGTACTTC. It specifies CASSILYDRVYEQYF.

This clonotype was observed many times. The chain recombines TRBV12-3 or TRBV12-4 with TRBJ2-5; D remains ambiguous. This CDR3 spans 15 amino acids. Trimming shortened V by 6 bases and J by 2 bases, and 16 bases separated the two germline ends. CDR3 protein: CASRRWVDDQETQYF. The CDR3, as DNA: TGTGCCAGCAGACGCTGGGTAGATGATCAAGAGACCCAGTACTTC.

There are many counts of this clonotype. The DNA of the CDR3 is TGTGCCACCCGTGGGCTAAGGGGTGAAAAACTGTTTTTT. Translating gives CATRGLRGEKLFF. The gene calls are TRBV6-1 and TRBJ1-4, with D tentatively TRBD1 (5 bases). V was trimmed by 10 bases and J by 7 bases, leaving 16 bases between them. This CDR3 has 13 amino acids. Germline V lookup: CDR1 MNHNS, CDR2 SASEGT.

This clonotype was seen ten or more times. This rearrangement joins TRBV7-9 to TRBJ2-3, with 7 positions matching TRBD2. Trimming took 6 bases from V and 5 from J; bases not matched to a gene: 17. CDR1 SEHNR and CDR2 FQNEAQ come from the germline V gene (reference sequence). The CDR3 has 17 amino acids. The CDR3 coding sequence is TGTGCCAGCAGGGGGTACGGAGCGGGGCCCTCGGAAGATACGCAGTATTTT. Translating it yields CASRGYGAGPSEDTQYF.

The rearrangement links TRBV29-1 to TRBJ2-1; either TRBD1 or TRBD2 may supply D (5 bases each). The CDR3 runs to 14 residues. V lost 4 bases, J lost 3 bases, and 13 bases lay in between. CDR1 and CDR2 from the germline V gene are SQVTM and ANQGSEA. CDR3 sequence (DNA): TGCAGCGTTGTGAGGGGAAGGGGCTACAATGAGCAGTTCTTC. Its translation is CSVVRGRGYNEQFF.

This clonotype was observed a few times. The chain employs TRBV5-6 and TRBJ2-1, with 10 bases lining up with TRBD2. The CDR3 totals 16 residues. Germline trimming cut 4 bases from V and 2 bases from J; bases unmatched to any gene: 6. The germline CDR1 and CDR2 sequences are SGHDT and YYEEEE. CDR3 in DNA: TGTGCCAGCAGCCTAGCGGGGGTCCCCCCCTACAATGAGCAGTTCTTC. Protein product: CASSLAGVPPYNEQFF. The full variable domain, its missing parts supplied by reference TRBV5-6 and TRBJ2-1, is DAGVTQSPTHLIKTRGQQVTLRCSPKSGHDTVSWYQQALGQGPQFIFQYYEEEERQRGNFPDRFSGHQFPNYSSELNVNALLLGDSALYLCASSLAGVPPYNEQFFGPGTRLTVL.

This clonotype was counted between two and nine times. The chain is built from TRBV2 and TRBJ1-5, with D maybe TRBD1 (5 bases). CDR1 and CDR2 (germline): SNHLY, FYNNEI. The CDR3 runs to 15 residues. V dropped 3 bases and J dropped 3 bases, with 12 bases sitting between them. Written as DNA, the CDR3 is TGTGCCAGCAGTGACCCTGGACACTACAATCAGCCCCAGCATTTT. Translated, it gives CASSDPGHYNQPQHF.

Note on this clonotype: One base away lies a much larger clone, so this may be a sequencing read error. The rearrangement joins TRBV9 to TRBJ1-5, with 7 nucleotides matching TRBD1. V shed 2 bases, J shed 5 bases, and the junction held 4 bases outside the gene matches. Per the germline V gene, CDR1 is SGDLS and CDR2 is YYNGEE. CDR3 length equals 14 residues. CDR3 protein: CASSVGQSDQPQHF. The DNA for the CDR3 is TGTGCCAGCAGCGTGGGACAGAGCGATCAGCCCCAGCATTTT.

The V call is TRBV2, the J call TRBJ2-5; 12 nucleotides line up with TRBD2. The length of the CDR3 is 14 residues. V lost 8 bases to trimming and J lost 4 bases; unmatched junction nucleotides: 5. Germline CDR1 is SNHLY and CDR2 is FYNNEI. The CDR3 DNA reads TGTGCCAGCGGGATGGGACTAGCGGGAGAGACCCAGTACTTC. This gives the protein CASGMGLAGETQYF.

This clonotype was counted ten times or more. This rearrangement joins TRBV18 to TRBJ2-7; D not resolved. Trimming took 2 bases from V and 0 from J, leaving 8 bases between them. This CDR3 region has 14 residues. Germline CDR1 reads KGHSH; CDR2 reads LQKENI. In nucleotides, the CDR3 is TGTGCCAGCTCACCAGTGGAGACCTCCTACGAGCAGTACTTC. Protein: CASSPVETSYEQYF.

This clonotype was detected ten times or more. This rearrangement joins TRBV12-3 or TRBV12-4 to TRBJ2-1, with 11 positions matching TRBD1. The J segment lost 6 bases and the V segment lost 7 bases, leaving 8 bases of the junction unmatched. CDR3 length: 15 amino acids. For the CDR3, the DNA is TGTGCCAGCAACTCCGGGACAGGGGGTGTCAATGAGCAGTTCTTC. This encodes CASNSGTGGVNEQFF.

The chain combines TRBV20-1 with TRBJ1-2; TRBD1 is a possible D gene (6 bases). The V end lost 7 bases, the J end lost 8 bases, and 20 bases lay between the germline ends. This CDR3 has 13 residues. Germline assignment: CDR1 DFQATT and CDR2 SNEGSKA (reference sequence). CDR3 region: CSVPLLYREGYTF. The CDR3, as DNA: TGCAGTGTTCCTCTATTATACAGGGAAGGCTACACCTTC.

This clonotype was counted ten times or more. The chain employs TRBV10-3 and TRBJ2-7, with D possibly TRBD2 on 5 matching bases. Germline V lookup: CDR1 ENHRY, CDR2 SYGVKD. The CDR3 is made up of 11 amino acids. Trimming removed 10 bases at V and 4 bases at J, with 11 bases between. In DNA, the CDR3 is TGTGCCACCTCGGAGCGGTACGAGCAGTACTTC. Amino acid sequence: CATSERYEQYF.

This clonotype was counted ten times or more. This sequence joins TRBV5-1 and TRBJ1-1; no clear D gene. Looked up from germline, CDR1 is SGHRS and CDR2 is YFSETQ. The CDR3 is 14 residues long. With 1 base removed from V and 3 bases from J, the gap between germline ends came to 10 bases. Written as DNA, the CDR3 is TGCGCCAGCAGCTTGCGTACGTCCGACACTGAAGCTTTCTTT. It specifies CASSLRTSDTEAFF. Complete variable domain (other parts from reference TRBV5-1 and TRBJ1-1): KAGVTQTPRYLIKTRGQQVTLSCSPISGHRSVSWYQQTPGQGLQFLFEYFSETQRNKGNFPGRFSGRQFSNSRSEMNVSTLELGDSALYLCASSLRTSDTEAFFGQGTRLTVV.

This clonotype was seen many times. The chain links TRBV13 to TRBJ1-6, with no clear D. CDR3 size: 14 residues. V was trimmed by 5 bases and J by 8 bases, leaving 13 bases between them. The germline CDR1 and CDR2 sequences are PRHDT and FYEKMQ (reference sequence). The CDR3 DNA follows: TGTGCCAGCAGCCTTGGACGCGGGGATTCACCCCTCCACTTT. Its translation is CASSLGRGDSPLHF. Filled out from reference TRBV13 and TRBJ1-6, the complete variable domain reads AAGVIQSPRHLIKEKRETATLKCYPIPRHDTVYWYQQGPGQDPQFLISFYEKMQSDKGSIPDRFSAQQFSDYHSELNMSSLELGDSALYFCASSLGRGDSPLHFGNGTRLTVT.

This clonotype has just a few counts. V and J are TRBV9 and TRBJ2-1; no reliable D call. Looked up from germline, CDR1 is SGDLS and CDR2 is YYNGEE. V lost 7 bases to trimming and J lost 0 bases, with 17 bases between them. The CDR3 extends over 16 amino acids. The CDR3 DNA is TGTGCCAGCTTTCGTGGGCTAGTAATCTCCTACAATGAGCAGTTCTTC. Its protein product is CASFRGLVISYNEQFF.

J is TRBJ1-4 and V is TRBV27; maybe TRBD1 (5 bases). The germline CDR1 and CDR2 sequences are MNHEY and SMNVEV (reference sequence). Trimming left V 6 bases short and J 3 bases short, with 17 bases between. The CDR3 is 16 residues long. CDR3 DNA: TGTGCCAGCAGGCGGGGCTTACGGTTGGCTAATGAAAAACTGTTTTTT. Its protein product is CASRRGLRLANEKLFF.

The rearrangement uses TRBV5-8 and TRBJ2-4; no firm D call. The V end was cut by 2 bases, the J end by 7 bases, with 13 bases between. The germline V gene encodes CDR1 SGHTS and CDR2 YDEGEE. The CDR3 is made up of 14 amino acids. The CDR3 coding sequence is TGTGCCAGCAGCTTAAAATTCTCACGGAACATTCAGTACTTC. Protein sequence: CASSLKFSRNIQYF.

In this sample, this clonotype turned up many times. The chain joins TRBV10-3 to TRBJ1-1; 10 nucleotides line up with TRBD1. Germline CDR1 is ENHRY and CDR2 is SYGVKD. CDR3 length equals 14 residues. With V trimmed by 5 bases and J by 5 bases, 5 bases remained unmatched. This CDR3 reads CAISQMGQGTEAFF. The CDR3 DNA reads TGTGCCATCAGTCAGATGGGACAGGGGACTGAAGCTTTCTTT.

As concerns this clonotype: One base away lies a much larger clone, so this may be a sequencing read error. V and J are TRBV30 and TRBJ2-3; D might be TRBD1 (5 bases). The CDR3 loop spans 13 amino acids. CDR1 is GTSNPN and CDR2 is SVGIG in the germline V gene (reference sequence). The CDR3 DNA reads as TGTGCCTGGAGTGGCAGGGCCACAGATACGCGGTATTTT. It codes for CAWSGRATDTRYF.

This clonotype was observed many times. The gene calls are TRBV20-1 and TRBJ2-5; 9 bases are a match to TRBD1. The V segment lost 1 base and the J segment 5 bases; nucleotides outside the gene matches: 8. The germline V gene has CDR1 DFQATT and CDR2 SNEGSKA (reference sequence). This CDR3 is 15 amino acids long. CDR3 region: CSARGPDRGSETQYF. The DNA for the CDR3 is TGCAGTGCTAGAGGACCGGACAGGGGTAGTGAGACCCAGTACTTC.

This clonotype was detected ten times or more. The rearrangement joins TRBV18 to TRBJ2-7, with 10 bases that match TRBD1. Germline values: CDR1 KGHSH, CDR2 LQKENI. The CDR3 loop spans 15 amino acids. Losses at the gene ends were 2 bases for V and 5 bases for J; bases not matched to a gene: 6. CDR3 in DNA: TGTGCCAGCTCACCAGGGATCGGGACAGGGGACGAGCAGTACTTC. The encoded protein is CASSPGIGTGDEQYF.

This rearrangement joins TRBV9 to TRBJ2-7; D may be TRBD1 or TRBD2 (6 bases each). The CDR3 spans 15 residues. V lost 0 bases to trimming and J lost 5 bases, with 15 bases between them. The germline V gene has CDR1 SGDLS and CDR2 YYNGEE. CDR3 sequence reads: CASSVGGLAPDEQYF. The CDR3 DNA sequence: TGTGCCAGCAGCGTAGGGGGGCTAGCGCCCGACGAGCAGTACTTC.

This clonotype occurred many times. The chain recombines TRBV30 with TRBJ1-4; D is ambiguous. Germline CDR1 is GTSNPN and CDR2 is SVGIG (reference sequence). The CDR3 length is 14 residues. V was clipped by 4 bases and J by 7 bases, with 16 bases between them. CDR3 nucleotides: TGTGCCTGGAATTCAGGAGTGATGGGTGAAAAACTGTTTTTT. Its translation is CAWNSGVMGEKLFF.

This clonotype was counted a single time. The CDR3 bases are TGTGCCAGCAGCCCCCTGGCAGGGAGGTATGGCTACACCTTC. This translates into CASSPLAGRYGYTF. The V call is TRBV11-2, the J call TRBJ1-2, with D possibly matching TRBD1 (5 bases). The CDR3 is made up of 14 amino acids. The V and J ends lost 5 bases and 5 bases respectively, with 15 bases between them. CDR1 SGHAT and CDR2 FQNNGV come from the germline V gene.